This T cell receptor (beta chain) was captured in a study of radiation and T cells in renal cell carcinoma. Overall study findings and caveats: Top tumor clonotypes rose in blood 2 weeks post-radiation, then contracted.

Turning to this clone: Its antigen is not identified.

Time point specified: baseline pretreatment blood. The treatment is: 15 Gy SBRT to primary tumor, nephrectomy 4 weeks later. The tumor was a clear cell renal cell carcinoma. Profiling relied on immunoSEQ multiplex PCR, and the TCRdb table lists in-frame clones only, not all of them. The sample has roughly 100,000 clones; around nine tenths are singletons. The CDR3 length is 14 residues. V dropped 5 bases and J dropped 7; count of bases not matched to a gene: 10. Germline CDR1 reads SGHRS; CDR2 reads YFSETQ. The specimen comprised blood, sampled from a patient whose treatment included radiotherapy and nephrectomy. The genes are TRBV5-1 and TRBJ1-2; 8 nucleotides align to TRBD1. This clonotype originated in a man aged 45-65 years with renal cell carcinoma. The CDR3 nucleotides are TGCGCCAGCAGAGGGACAGGATACACAACTGGCTACACCTTC. Translated, it gives CASRGTGYTTGYTF.